These 29 T cell receptor beta chains were all obtained from the same sample, sequenced in a study of blood T cell repertoires in COVID-19. Profiling relied on immunoSEQ multiplex PCR, and the TCRdb table lists in-frame clones only, not all of them. Here the sample spans around 170,000 clones, 88% being singletons. The specimen was peripheral blood. The receptor source for this set is a man between 60 and 75 years old with acute or convalescent COVID-19.

The rearrangement uses TRBV24-1 and TRBJ2-5; TRBD1 agrees at 11 bases. V was pared by 9 bases and J by 5 bases, with 4 bases of the junction left unmatched. The CDR3 totals 13 residues. Germline V gives CDR1 KGHDR, CDR2 SFDVKD. Here the CDR3 DNA reads TGTGCCACCGGACAGGGGGCTTCGGAGACCCAGTACTTC. Protein product: CATGQGASETQYF.

This clone was detected a few times. The CDR3 DNA reads as TGTGCCAGTAGTAGCGGGAGCTACAATGAGCAGTTCTTC. Translated: CASSSGSYNEQFF. The chain couples TRBV19 to TRBJ2-1; 7 nucleotides agree with TRBD2. Germline assignment: CDR1 LNHDA and CDR2 SQIVND (reference sequence). Germline trimming cut 4 bases from V and 3 bases from J; bases unmatched to any gene: 0. The CDR3 is 13 residues long.

The genes are TRBV24-1 and TRBJ1-5; D is perhaps TRBD1 (6 bases). The germline V and J ends were trimmed by 5 bases and 9 bases, with 19 bases remaining between them. The CDR3 spans 15 residues. Germline assignment: CDR1 KGHDR and CDR2 SFDVKD. Written as DNA, the CDR3 is TGTGCCACCAGTGCCTTTTACAGGGCGTCTGGGCCCCAGCATTTT. Its translation: CATSAFYRASGPQHF.

The chain combines TRBV23-1 with TRBJ1-2; possible D gene TRBD1, 6 bases. TRBV23-1 has ORF status, its function being uncertain. Between the trimmed V and J ends, which lost 8 bases and 1 base, there was a span of 23 bases. This CDR3 has 17 amino acids. The CDR3 nucleotides are TGCGCCAGCCCCCAGGGATACAGGGTCTACAATAACTATGGCTACACCTTC. This translates into CASPQGYRVYNNYGYTF.

This clone has a single count. This chain uses TRBV7-2 with TRBJ2-1, with D possibly matching TRBD1 (7 bases). Germline V gene lookup returns CDR1 SGHTA and CDR2 FQGNSA. The CDR3 extends over 19 amino acids. Trimming took 2 bases from V and 3 from J, leaving 23 bases between them. This CDR3 is CASSLRYGGGQGGYNEQFF. The CDR3 DNA follows: TGTGCCAGCAGCTTAAGGTATGGTGGTGGGCAGGGGGGCTACAATGAGCAGTTCTTC.

In its sample, this clone was seen once. This chain links TRBV7-9 with TRBJ1-4; D not certain. The CDR3 totals 12 residues. Between the trimmed V and J ends, which lost 2 bases and 14 bases, there was a span of 12 bases. Germline V gives CDR1 SEHNR, CDR2 FQNEAQ (reference sequence). CDR3 sequence: CASSLRSLELFF. In DNA, the CDR3 is TGTGCCAGCAGCTTACGGTCTCTAGAGCTGTTTTTT.

The rearrangement links TRBV10-1 to TRBJ1-1; D might be TRBD1 (6 bases). Trimming removed 8 bases at V and 5 bases at J, with 15 bases between. The CDR3 consists of 13 residues. Germline V CDR1 and CDR2: WNHNN, SYGVQD (reference sequence). The CDR3 nucleotides read TGCGCCAGCGCTGCACAGGGAGGGACTGAAGCTTTCTTT. This sequence encodes CASAAQGGTEAFF.

The chain uses TRBV14 and TRBJ1-2; the D is unclear. In germline, CDR1 is SGHDN, CDR2 FVKESK. V dropped 8 bases and J dropped 4 bases, with 11 bases sitting between them. CDR3 length equals 12 residues. CDR3 residues: CASAPGSYGYTF. CDR3 nucleotides: TGTGCCAGCGCGCCAGGCTCCTATGGCTACACCTTC.

The V gene is TRBV18, the J gene TRBJ2-7; 7 bases match TRBD1. The CDR3 length is 15 residues. The trim removed 0 bases at V and 2 bases at J, leaving 4 bases unmatched. CDR1 and CDR2 from the germline V gene are KGHSH and LQKENI. Written as DNA, the CDR3 is TGTGCCAGCTCACCACCTGACCAGGGGGCCTACGAGCAGTACTTC. This codes for CASSPPDQGAYEQYF.

The J gene is TRBJ2-7, the V gene TRBV7-2; 9 nucleotides match TRBD1. The CDR3 loop spans 15 amino acids. The germline V gene has CDR1 SGHTA and CDR2 FQGNSA. Losses at the gene ends were 1 base for V and 6 bases for J; bases not matched to a gene: 7. The CDR3 is CASSLEHRGRLEQYF. CDR3 in DNA: TGTGCCAGCAGCTTAGAGCACAGGGGGCGCCTCGAGCAGTACTTC.

The V gene is TRBV5-5, the J gene TRBJ1-2; 7 bases match TRBD1. V was pared by 2 bases and J by 5 bases, with 3 bases of the junction left unmatched. CDR3 length equals 13 residues. CDR1 is SGHKS and CDR2 is YYEKEE in the germline V gene (reference sequence). The CDR3 loop is CASSFGQVYGYTF. The DNA of the CDR3 is TGTGCCAGCAGCTTCGGACAGGTTTATGGCTACACCTTC.

J is TRBJ2-5 and V is TRBV19, with 14 bases matching TRBD2. Germline CDR1 reads LNHDA; CDR2 reads SQIVND (reference sequence). The V gene end was trimmed by 4 bases and the J gene end by 7 bases; junction bases not matched to a gene: 8. This CDR3 spans 16 amino acids. The CDR3 is CASSTLTSGGAGTQYF. As DNA, the CDR3 is TGTGCCAGTAGTACGCTGACTAGCGGGGGGGCCGGGACCCAGTACTTC.

The genes are TRBV27 and TRBJ2-5; a possible D gene is TRBD1 (5 bases). Trimming pared 6 bases from V and 5 bases from J, leaving 13 bases between. The germline gives CDR1 MNHEY, CDR2 SMNVEV (reference sequence). CDR3 length: 13 residues. CDR3 amino acids: CASSTRTRETQYF. As DNA, the CDR3 is TGTGCCAGCAGCACTCGGACAAGGGAGACCCAGTACTTC.

This rearrangement joins TRBV7-9 to TRBJ2-5, with 8 bases lining up with TRBD1. Per germline, CDR1 SEHNR and CDR2 FQNEAQ (reference sequence). The CDR3 has 15 residues. V trimming: 2 bases; J trimming: 3 bases; junction bases outside the gene matches: 5. This CDR3 is CASSLPWTGKETQYF. The CDR3, as DNA: TGTGCCAGCAGCTTACCCTGGACAGGGAAAGAGACCCAGTACTTC.

V usage is TRBV12-5 and J usage is TRBJ1-2; D is undetermined. The CDR3 runs 13 residues. The V gene lost 5 bases and the J gene lost 4 bases, with 11 bases spanning the gap. Germline values: CDR1 LGHNT, CDR2 FRNRAP. The DNA of the CDR3 is TGTGCTAGTGGTCTCCTCCCTTCCTATGGCTACACCTTC. Its protein product is CASGLLPSYGYTF.

The genes are TRBV11-2 and TRBJ1-1; possibly TRBD1 for D (6 bases). The germline V gene encodes CDR1 SGHAT and CDR2 FQNNGV. Trimming cost V 5 bases and J 6 bases, with 16 bases left between them. The CDR3 loop spans 14 amino acids. DNA of the CDR3: TGTGCCAGCAGCGATTTCACAGGGATCTCTGAAGCTTTCTTT. Encoded protein: CASSDFTGISEAFF.

This rearrangement joins TRBV28 to TRBJ1-2, with TRBD1 matching 7 bases. Germline CDR1 MDHEN, CDR2 SYDVKM. The CDR3 extends over 14 amino acids. With V trimmed by 6 bases and J by 8 bases, 12 bases remained unmatched. CDR3 nucleotide sequence: TGTGCCAGCAGGGAGGCCCACAGGGGACGGGGCTACACCTTC. This translates into CASREAHRGRGYTF.

The chain couples TRBV5-1 to TRBJ1-3; possible D gene TRBD1, 6 bases. The CDR3 is 18 amino acids. Germline lookup yields CDR1 SGHRS and CDR2 YFSETQ. The ends were cut back, 3 bases at V and 0 bases at J, with 19 bases in the middle. The CDR3 protein is CASSSPRGGPSSGNTIYF. The DNA for the CDR3 is TGCGCCAGCAGCTCCCCCCGTGGGGGCCCAAGCTCTGGAAACACCATATATTTT.

This chain connects TRBV5-1 to TRBJ1-6; TRBD1 is a possible D gene (6 bases). The CDR3 has 14 residues. V was pared by 4 bases and J by 5 bases, with 10 bases between. CDR1 and CDR2 (germline): SGHRS, YFSETQ. The DNA for the CDR3 is TGCGCCAGCAGCCCAGGACAGAATAATTCACCCCTCCACTTT. This gives the protein CASSPGQNNSPLHF.

CDR3 in amino acids: CASSIRQGNQPQHF. Here the CDR3 DNA reads TGTGCCAGCAGTATCCGACAGGGGAATCAGCCCCAGCATTTT. The V and J genes are TRBV27 and TRBJ1-5, with 8 positions matching TRBD1. This CDR3 is built from 14 residues. Trimming removed 5 bases from V and 4 bases from J; junction bases left unmatched: 4. Germline V CDR1 and CDR2: MNHEY, SMNVEV (reference sequence).

CDR3 nucleotide sequence: TGTGCCAGCAGCCCCTTCTCTGGGGCCAACGTCCTGACTTTC. Its protein product is CASSPFSGANVLTF. The chain is built from TRBV5-4 and TRBJ2-6; D unresolved. The CDR3 extends over 14 amino acids. Trimming left V 4 bases short and J 0 bases short, with 5 bases between. CDR1 is SGHNT, CDR2 YYREEE, per germline (reference sequence).

This clone showed up just once. The V gene is TRBV5-6, the J gene TRBJ2-5; no reliable D call. This CDR3 region has 16 residues. Trimming shortened V by 0 bases and J by 3 bases, and 15 bases separated the two germline ends. Germline values: CDR1 SGHDT, CDR2 YYEEEE. The CDR3 DNA follows: TGTGCCAGCAGCTTGGGCCCGGTCCCGGTGAAAGAGACCCAGTACTTC. Its translation is CASSLGPVPVKETQYF.

The chain joins TRBV5-4 to TRBJ1-4, with 12 bases fitting TRBD1. V lost 0 bases to trimming and J lost 3 bases; unmatched junction nucleotides: 6. CDR1 is SGHNT, CDR2 YYREEE, per germline (reference sequence). The CDR3 sequence is 18 residues long. The DNA for the CDR3 is TGTGCCAGCAGCTTGGAAGGGACAGGGGGCCGAGCTAATGAAAAACTGTTTTTT. This encodes CASSLEGTGGRANEKLFF.

This clone came up a few times. V and J are TRBV7-7 and TRBJ2-2, with 8 bases lining up with TRBD1. V gave up 4 bases and J gave up 7 bases; unmatched junction bases: 11. Germline V gene data show CDR1 as SSHAT and CDR2 as FNYEAQ (reference sequence). The CDR3 loop spans 16 amino acids. The CDR3 loop is CASSSVGQGAGGELFF. CDR3 sequence (DNA): TGTGCCAGCAGCTCCGTCGGTCAGGGGGCCGGCGGGGAGCTGTTTTTT. The full variable domain, in which reference TRBV7-7 and TRBJ2-2 provide the parts outside the CDR3, is GAGVSQSPRYKVTKRGQDVTLRCDPISSHATLYWYQQALGQGPEFLTYFNYEAQPDKSGLPSDRFSAERPEGSISTLTIQRTEQRDSAMYRCASSSVGQGAGGELFFGEGSRLTVL.

The rearrangement uses TRBV7-9 and TRBJ2-2; TRBD1 might be the D (10 bases). V dropped 2 bases and J dropped 5 bases, with 24 bases sitting between them. Per the germline V gene, CDR1 is SEHNR and CDR2 is FQNEAQ (reference sequence). There are 19 residues in the CDR3. The CDR3 DNA is TGTGCCAGCAGCTTATCCCCTAGCGGGACAGGGGAGAGGACCGGGGAGCTGTTTTTT. Encoded protein: CASSLSPSGTGERTGELFF.

V and J are TRBV7-3 and TRBJ2-2; D is uncertain. Germline lookup yields CDR1 SGHTA and CDR2 FQGTGA. V shed 3 bases and J shed 4 bases, with 3 bases lying between them. The CDR3 spans 12 residues. CDR3 DNA: TGTGCCAGCAGCTTGAGCACCGGGGAGCTGTTTTTT. Residues: CASSLSTGELFF.

This rearrangement joins TRBV29-1 to TRBJ1-5; unclear D gene. The V gene's germline CDR1 is SQVTM and CDR2 ANQGSEA. Between the trimmed V and J ends, which lost 4 bases and 4 bases, there was a span of 8 bases. The CDR3 sequence is 12 residues long. The CDR3 bases are TGCAGCGTTGGGGCAATTAATCAGCCCCAGCATTTT. Its protein product is CSVGAINQPQHF.

There are a few counts of this clone. The CDR3 nucleotides read TGTGCCAGCAGCCTACAGGGGAATCAGCCCCAGCATTTT. This gives the protein CASSLQGNQPQHF. The V gene is TRBV7-3, the J gene TRBJ1-5; the match to TRBD1 covers 7 bases. V lost 5 bases, J lost 4 bases, and 2 bases stayed unmatched. From germline, CDR1 is SGHTA and CDR2 FQGTGA. CDR3 length equals 13 residues.

The rearrangement links TRBV29-1 to TRBJ1-2, with TRBD1 as a possible D gene (5 bases). CDR3 length equals 14 residues. V was trimmed by 3 bases and J by 4 bases, leaving 15 bases between them. Germline V gene lookup returns CDR1 SQVTM and CDR2 ANQGSEA. CDR3 DNA sequence: TGCAGCGTTGAGTTAAGGCGGGGGTTCTATGGCTACACCTTC. As protein: CSVELRRGFYGYTF.